This is a list of T cell receptor beta chains from one sample in a study of cytomegalovirus exposure and HLA in healthy donors. The assay was immunoSEQ multiplex PCR, and TCRdb's table has in-frame clones only and misses some. The sample shows 140,000 to 150,000 clones, around 9.7% of them seen only once. The sequenced sample was PBMCs. These receptors came from a man aged 45 to 65 in good health and CMV-seronegative. Both conserved end residues are part of each CDR3.

V: TRBV5-6
CDR3: CASSLPVSGANVLTF

V: TRBV9
CDR3: CASSGPGTSGSADTQYF

V: TRBV29-1
CDR3: CSAPPRGSEQFF

V: TRBV6-6
CDR3: CASSPPGGPWETQYF

V: TRBV19
CDR3: CASSIAQGARSGYTF

V: TRBV5-1
CDR3: CASRFDRVTEALF

V: TRBV7-9
CDR3: CASSLVLGRAYEQYF

V: TRBV7-9
CDR3: CASSPGTVSYEQYF

V: TRBV20-1
CDR3: CSARLPDTQYF

V: TRBV5-1
CDR3: CASRLAGDSGANVLTF

V: TRBV7-8
CDR3: CASSSRTGGGTGELFF

V: TRBV28
CDR3: CASSSRGRANEKLFF

V: TRBV19
CDR3: CASSIEGQGASGANVLTF

V: TRBV5-1
CDR3: CASSLVSGSLYNEQFF

V: TRBV5-4
CDR3: CASSSRQGTDTQYF

V: TRBV29-1
CDR3: CSVSGGATYNEQFF